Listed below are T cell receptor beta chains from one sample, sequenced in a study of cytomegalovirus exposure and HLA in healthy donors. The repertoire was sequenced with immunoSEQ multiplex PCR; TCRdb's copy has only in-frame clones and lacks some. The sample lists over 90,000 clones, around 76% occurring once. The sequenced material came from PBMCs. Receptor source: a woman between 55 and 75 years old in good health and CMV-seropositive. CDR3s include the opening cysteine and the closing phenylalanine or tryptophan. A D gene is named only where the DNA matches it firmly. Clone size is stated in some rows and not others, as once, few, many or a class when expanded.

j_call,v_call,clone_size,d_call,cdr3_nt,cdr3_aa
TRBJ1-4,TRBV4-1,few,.,TGCGCCAGCAGCCAAGACCCCACGAGTGAAAAACTGTTTTTT,CASSQDPTSEKLFF
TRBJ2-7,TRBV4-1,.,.,TGCGCCAGCAGCCAAGAGGACCAGGGCTACGAGCAGTACTTC,CASSQEDQGYEQYF
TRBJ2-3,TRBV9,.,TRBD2,TGTGCCAGCAGCGTAGCGGGGACTAGAACAGATACGCAGTATTTT,CASSVAGTRTDTQYF
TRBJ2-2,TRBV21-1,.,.,TGTGCCAGCAGCAAACGCCTAGCGGGAAACACCGGGGAGCTGTTTTTT,CASSKRLAGNTGELFF
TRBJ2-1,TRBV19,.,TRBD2,TGTGCCAGTAGAGACCCTAGCGGGAGTTCGACCGATGAGCAGTTCTTC,CASRDPSGSSTDEQFF
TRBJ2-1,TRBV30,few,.,TGTGCCTGGAGTGTCCGGGGCTCCTACAATGAGCAGTTCTTC,CAWSVRGSYNEQFF
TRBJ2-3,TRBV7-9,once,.,TGTGCCAGCAGCCCCAAGGGAGCCGCATCGACTGGCACATATACGCAGTATTTT,CASSPKGAASTGTYTQYF
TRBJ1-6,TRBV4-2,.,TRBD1,TGTGCCAGCAGCCAGAGGGGGACAGGGGATTCACCCCTCCACTTT,CASSQRGTGDSPLHF
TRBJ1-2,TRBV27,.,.,TGTGCCAGCAGTTTATGGGCAGGTTATGGCTACACCTTC,CASSLWAGYGYTF
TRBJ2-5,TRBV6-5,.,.,TGTGCCAGCAGTTACCAAGGGGGACGAGAGACCCAGTACTTC,CASSYQGGRETQYF
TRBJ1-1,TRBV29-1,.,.,TGCAGCGTTGAATTCGGTCGTGAAGCTTTCTTT,CSVEFGREAFF
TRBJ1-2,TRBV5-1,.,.,TGCGCCAGCAGCTTGGCACAGAATTCTAACTATGGCTACACCTTC,CASSLAQNSNYGYTF
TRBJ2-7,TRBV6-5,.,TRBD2,TGTGCCAGCAGTACTAGCGGGAGGCCCTACGAGCAGTACTTC,CASSTSGRPYEQYF
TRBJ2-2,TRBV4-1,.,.,TGCGCCAGCAGCCTTCGACTGGACGGGGAGCTGTTTTTT,CASSLRLDGELFF
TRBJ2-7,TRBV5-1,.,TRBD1,TGCGCCAGCAGCCGGGACAGGAGCTCCTACGAGCAGTACTTC,CASSRDRSSYEQYF
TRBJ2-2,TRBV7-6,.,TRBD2,TGTGCCAGCAGCTCTTCTAGCGGGAGAGTCGCCGGGGAGCTGTTTTTT,CASSSSSGRVAGELFF
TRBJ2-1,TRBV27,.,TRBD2,TGTGCCGCCGCCGCGGGAGCCTACAATGAGCAGTTCTTC,CAAAAGAYNEQFF
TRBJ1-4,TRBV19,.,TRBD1,TGTGCCAGTAAACAGGGGCGTGAGAATGAAAAACTGTTTTTT,CASKQGRENEKLFF
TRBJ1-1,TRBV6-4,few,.,TGTGCCAGCAGTTCAACGGGACTGGACACTGAAGCTTTCTTT,CASSSTGLDTEAFF
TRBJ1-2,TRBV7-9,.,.,TGTGCCAGCAGCTTAGGACAGAACTATGGCTACACCTTC,CASSLGQNYGYTF
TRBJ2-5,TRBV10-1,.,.,TGCGCCAGCAGTGAGTCGAGAGGGAGCGAGACCCAGTACTTC,CASSESRGSETQYF
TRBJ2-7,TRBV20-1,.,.,TGCAGTGCTAACCAGGGGGGCGAGCAGTACTTC,CSANQGGEQYF
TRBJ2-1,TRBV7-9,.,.,TGTGCCAGCAGCTCTATGGTAGATGAGCAGTTCTTC,CASSSMVDEQFF
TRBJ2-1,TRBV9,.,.,TGTGCCAGCGTATCGTCCTACAATGAGCAGTTCTTC,CASVSSYNEQFF
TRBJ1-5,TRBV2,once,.,TGTGCCAGCAGTGAAATCCGGTCAGGGTCCAGTCAGCCCCAGCATTTT,CASSEIRSGSSQPQHF
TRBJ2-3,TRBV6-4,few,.,TGTGCCAGCAGTGACAGGGGCCGCACAGATACGCAGTATTTT,CASSDRGRTDTQYF
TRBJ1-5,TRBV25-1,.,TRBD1,TGTGCCAGCAGTGAGACAGGGGGCTCAGGAAGCAATCAGCCCCAGCATTTT,CASSETGGSGSNQPQHF
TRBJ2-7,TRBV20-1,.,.,TGCAGTGCTAACCGGGGCTACGAGCAGTACTTC,CSANRGYEQYF
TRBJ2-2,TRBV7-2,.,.,TGTGCCAGCAGCCCGGAGATCACCGGGGAGCTGTTTTTT,CASSPEITGELFF
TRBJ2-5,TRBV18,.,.,TGTGCCAGCTCATTAGGTTCGGCGGGACGCGAGACCCAGTACTTC,CASSLGSAGRETQYF
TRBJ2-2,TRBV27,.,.,TGTGCCACCCGTTGGGGAGGCGGGGAGCTGTTTTTT,CATRWGGGELFF
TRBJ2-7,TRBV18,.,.,TGTGCCAGCTCACCGGGACTTTCTTCGTACGAGCAGTACTTC,CASSPGLSSYEQYF